These T cell receptor beta chains were read from a single sample in a study of T cell repertoires in cytomegalovirus infection. TCRdb redid the calling of the reads with MiXCR, one entry per CDR3 protein. The sample carries a few hundred thousand distinct CDR3 sequences, approximately 26% recorded once. The sequenced sample was PBMCs. The source is a human donor in good health (CMV status not recorded). Some clones in this sample may be carry-over from other donors' samples. CDR3s include the opening cysteine and the closing phenylalanine or tryptophan. The order of the fields is clone size, V gene, J gene, D gene, CDR3 protein, CDR3 DNA. The D gene is left open where the match is weak. Size values are once, few and many counts, or a class for expanded clones, and some rows have none.

few	TRBV7-6	TRBJ2-1	.	CASSLAGVSGNEQFF	TGTGCCAGCAGCTTAGCGGGGGTATCGGGCAATGAGCAGTTCTTC
.	TRBV6-6	TRBJ2-4	.	CASSARVVDKNIQYF	TGTGCCAGCAGCGCTCGGGTTGTGGACAAAAACATTCAGTACTTC
.	TRBV27	TRBJ2-3	.	CASAGEWGITDTQYF	TGTGCCAGCGCCGGGGAATGGGGAATCACAGATACGCAGTATTTT
few	TRBV7-2	TRBJ2-1	TRBD2	CASSLERSSGGYEQFF	TGTGCCAGCAGCTTAGAACGGTCCAGCGGGGGCTATGAGCAGTTCTTC
.	TRBV6-6	TRBJ2-1	.	CASKYGNYNEQFF	TGTGCCAGCAAGTACGGAAACTACAATGAGCAGTTCTTC
.	TRBV19	TRBJ2-2	.	CASSIVAGNTGELFF	TGTGCCAGTAGTATAGTGGCGGGGAACACCGGGGAGCTGTTTTTT
.	TRBV6-2/TRBV6-3	TRBJ2-1	TRBD2	CASSSRGLAYNEQFF	TGTGCCAGCAGTTCACGGGGACTAGCCTACAATGAGCAGTTCTTC
.	TRBV7-2	TRBJ2-1	.	CASSWVENEQFF	TGTGCCAGCAGCTGGGTTGAGAATGAGCAGTTCTTC
.	TRBV10-2	TRBJ1-6	TRBD1	CASSEARDRGYYNSPLHF	TGCGCCAGCAGCGAGGCCCGGGACAGGGGGTATTATAATTCACCCCTCCACTTT
many	TRBV7-2	TRBJ2-1	TRBD1	CASSFGDRDYNEQFF	TGTGCCAGCAGCTTTGGGGACAGGGATTACAATGAGCAGTTCTTC
few	TRBV11-2	TRBJ2-1	.	CASSSRADNEQFF	TGTGCCAGCAGCTCTCGGGCCGATAATGAGCAGTTCTTC
.	TRBV20-1	TRBJ2-3	TRBD2	CSGAGGVSSTDTQYF	TGCAGCGGGGCGGGAGGCGTTTCTAGCACAGATACGCAGTATTTT
many	TRBV7-2	TRBJ1-3	TRBD1	CASSQSGTGRRNTIYF	TGTGCCAGCAGCCAGTCCGGGACAGGGAGGAGAAACACCATATATTTT
few	TRBV28	TRBJ2-1	.	CASSLKSPGHQFF	TGTGCCAGCAGTTTAAAATCTCCGGGACACCAGTTCTTC
many	TRBV9	TRBJ2-1	.	CASSVDPSLGQGKQFF	TGTGCCAGCAGCGTAGATCCAAGTCTAGGGCAAGGAAAGCAGTTCTTC
.	TRBV6-6	TRBJ2-1	.	CASSYDSYNEQFF	TGTGCCAGCAGTTACGACTCCTACAATGAGCAGTTCTTC
.	TRBV28	TRBJ2-7	.	CASLPWDTTYEQYF	TGTGCCAGCCTGCCCTGGGACACAACCTACGAGCAGTACTTC
.	TRBV27	TRBJ2-6	TRBD1	CASSLYRTGGTFSGANVLTF	TGTGCCAGCAGTTTATATAGGACAGGGGGTACCTTCTCTGGGGCCAACGTCCTGACTTTC
few	TRBV6-1	TRBJ2-7	TRBD2	CASALGVAGVGSEQYF	TGTGCCAGCGCGCTCGGGGTTGCGGGAGTTGGGAGCGAGCAGTACTTC
few	TRBV7-2	TRBJ2-2	.	CASSLAGNSGELFF	TGTGCCAGCAGCCTAGCTGGGAATTCCGGGGAGCTGTTTTTT
.	TRBV6-2/TRBV6-3	TRBJ1-1	.	CASSDYAGTEAFF	TGTGCCAGCAGTGATTACGCTGGCACTGAAGCTTTCTTT
.	TRBV11-2	TRBJ2-6	.	CASSLGQYPGANVLTF	TGTGCCAGCAGCTTAGGACAGTACCCTGGGGCCAACGTCCTGACTTTC
.	TRBV6-5	TRBJ1-1	.	CASSYDYGGTEAFF	TGTGCCAGCAGTTACGATTACGGGGGCACTGAAGCTTTCTTT
once	TRBV2	TRBJ1-1	.	CASRPGPHEAFF	TGTGCCAGCCGACCGGGACCCCACGAAGCTTTCTTT
.	TRBV7-6	TRBJ1-4	.	CASSSERGEILFF	TGTGCTAGCAGCTCAGAGAGGGGAGAAATACTGTTTTTT
once	TRBV19	TRBJ1-2	TRBD1	CASTDRQGGYTF	TGTGCCAGTACGGACAGGCAAGGTGGCTACACCTTC
.	TRBV7-6	TRBJ2-5	TRBD1	CASSLNIIFRDREETQYF	TGTGCCAGCAGCTTGAATATAATATTCCGGGACAGGGAAGAGACCCAGTACTTC
.	TRBV7-8	TRBJ2-1	TRBD2	CASSSQRGYYNEQFF	TGTGCCAGCAGCTCCCAGCGGGGCTATTACAATGAGCAGTTCTTC
few	TRBV28	TRBJ1-6	.	CASTQGGSALIYSPLHF	TGTGCCAGCACCCAAGGGGGGTCCGCACTAATCTATTCACCCCTCCACTTT
few	TRBV23-1	TRBJ1-5	TRBD1	CASTDRLNSNQPQHF	TGCGCCAGCACGGACAGGCTGAATAGCAATCAGCCCCAGCATTTT
few	TRBV12-3/TRBV12-4	TRBJ1-1	.	CASSFSREVSEAFF	TGTGCCAGCAGTTTCAGCCGCGAGGTCTCTGAAGCTTTCTTT
.	TRBV12-3/TRBV12-4	TRBJ1-2	TRBD1	CASSSSGTGGLYGYTF	TGTGCCAGCAGTTCCTCCGGGACAGGGGGCTTGTATGGCTACACCTTC
.	TRBV11-1	TRBJ2-6	.	CASSAQGAGANVLTF	TGTGCCAGCAGCGCACAGGGTGCTGGGGCCAACGTCCTGACTTTC
.	TRBV25-1	TRBJ1-1	.	CASSESRVGSTEAFF	TGTGCCAGCAGTGAAAGTAGGGTAGGATCCACTGAAGCTTTCTTT
.	TRBV18	TRBJ1-4	.	CASLPRDSGEKLFF	TGTGCCAGCTTACCAAGGGACTCGGGTGAAAAACTGTTTTTT
many	TRBV11-3	TRBJ2-1	TRBD2	CASSFAGGPYNEQFF	TGTGCCAGCAGCTTCGCGGGAGGGCCCTACAATGAGCAGTTCTTC
.	TRBV6-2/TRBV6-3	TRBJ1-1	.	CASSPTRARPNTEAFF	TGTGCCAGCAGCCCCACTAGGGCCAGGCCGAACACTGAAGCTTTCTTT
.	TRBV19	TRBJ1-2	TRBD1	CASTTQGDYGYTF	TGTGCCAGTACCACGCAGGGGGACTATGGCTACACCTTC
.	TRBV25-1	TRBJ1-1	.	CASSEQDGGEAFF	TGTGCCAGCAGTGAACAAGATGGCGGCGAAGCTTTCTTT
few	TRBV7-2	TRBJ2-7	TRBD2	CASSLGGGGGSYEQYF	TGTGCCAGCAGCTTAGGGGGAGGCGGGGGCTCCTACGAGCAGTACTTC
few	TRBV11-2	TRBJ2-3	TRBD1	CASSLAPGQGKDTQYF	TGTGCCAGCAGCTTAGCCCCGGGACAGGGGAAAGATACGCAGTATTTT
few	TRBV12-3/TRBV12-4	TRBJ2-1	.	CASSFTGGVYNEQFF	TGTGCCAGCAGTTTTACAGGGGGGGTTTACAATGAGCAGTTCTTC
few	TRBV11-2	TRBJ2-5	.	CASSLEDRSQYF	TGTGCCAGCAGCTTAGAGGACCGTAGCCAGTACTTC
.	TRBV10-3	TRBJ2-7	TRBD1	CAISEPGTGAYEQYF	TGTGCCATCAGTGAGCCCGGGACAGGGGCCTACGAGCAGTACTTC
.	TRBV29-1	TRBJ2-1	.	CSVYFRGNEQFF	TGCAGCGTATATTTTAGGGGCAATGAGCAGTTCTTC
.	TRBV7-2	TRBJ1-2	.	CASSLEGSGFSYTF	TGTGCCAGCAGCTTAGAGGGATCGGGGTTTAGCTACACCTTC
.	TRBV5-4	TRBJ2-1	.	CASSLVSSPPNEQFF	TGTGCCAGCAGCTTGGTTTCCAGCCCCCCCAATGAGCAGTTCTTC
few	TRBV7-2	TRBJ2-1	TRBD2	CASSFYGLAGAEQFF	TGTGCCAGCAGCTTTTACGGACTAGCGGGAGCTGAGCAGTTCTTC
.	TRBV6-2/TRBV6-3	TRBJ2-5	.	CASMRVETQYF	TGTGCCAGCATGCGGGTAGAGACCCAGTACTTC
many	TRBV7-8	TRBJ2-4	TRBD2	CASSPLAGVSNIQYF	TGTGCCAGCAGCCCTTTAGCGGGAGTCTCGAACATTCAGTACTTC